The subject of this entry is one TCR beta chain. This clone was recorded a few times. Its antigen is unknown. One base away there is no much larger clone; base qualities are not given. Other DNA sequences from this sample encode an identical CDR3 as well. V is reduced by 1 base and J by 5 bases, leaving a spacing of 5 bases between them. The germline V gene (reference sequence) sets CDR1 to GTSNPN and CDR2 to SVGIG. Measured from the cysteine to the phenylalanine, the CDR3 is 11 residues long. The retained sequence is limited to the CDR3, 33 bases, with the frame set at the first base. The data were obtained in a study of shared clonotypes between healthy human individuals (TCRdb year 2020). The study in broad terms: A couple of women and a few men aged 18 to 49 years were included in the cohort. Blood TCR repertoires of a handful of healthy adults were deeply sequenced to estimate repertoire size and the extent of clonotype sharing between individuals. Different laboratories and diverse techniques were used to prepare libraries and sequence TCR repertoires, to increase sequencing depth and limit assay-specific biases. Between about 0.85 and 9.5 billion PBMCs per donor were obtained by leukapheresis.

Results and caveats for the whole study, not just this receptor: Because the study included only a small number of donors, the genetic and exposure-history diversity represented was limited. Sampling was restricted to blood, and TCR repertoires in tissues likely differ from the TCR repertoires found in blood. Pairwise subsampling led to the expectation that sequencing depth would affect the degree of clonotype sharing among donors.

Using the deep immunoSEQ assay, multiplex PCR amplified TCR CDR3 regions from genomic DNA. Extracted genomic DNA from each cell subset was distributed evenly across all wells of several immunoSEQ 96-well plates, and each plate was treated as a replicate. Each replicate PCR for unsorted PBMC received 300 to 350 ng genomic DNA, equal to approximately 30,000 T cell genomes. Ten immunoSEQ deep assay plates were used to sequence unsorted PBMC genomic DNA. The purified libraries were quantified using a Qubit 3.0 fluorometer, sized with a Bioanalyzer 2100, and then quantified again using the KAPA Library Quantification kit. Every immunoSEQ 96-well plate was sequenced on a dedicated single-read 150-cycle Illumina NextSeq 550 flow cell. The study's own analysis went as follows. Because the immunoSEQ output included only junctional sequences and no quality scores, the filtering could not be the same as the filtering used for full-length reads. To assign V/J genes and CDR3, sequences were annotated using PyIR, a Python wrapper for IgBLAST v1.9, with IMGT germline references. Reads with weak V/J assignments (E-value above 1e-6), missing CDR3, stop codons, out-of-frame junctions, or ambiguous translated residues were removed. A V3J clonotype was defined by an identical inferred V gene, J gene, and CDR3 amino acid sequence. The percentage overlap between two repertoires was calculated by dividing the number of shared unique clonotypes by the size of the smaller repertoire. RTK rarefaction, the Chao1 estimator, and Recon v2.1 estimates of unobserved clonotypes were used to assess repertoire richness. In its TCRdb copy, this immuneACCESS table keeps in-frame sequences only and misses some clones. Where compared with another copy, unresolved V genes explain less than half of these, and the others have no known cause. That table furnishes V, J and clone size, whereas the DNA furnished D and trimming. The sample data list about 450,000 clones, and roughly 77% of these were observed just once. Clones ranked in the top ten supply less than 15% of the sample.

Healthy HIV-negative adults with no recently reported acute infections or vaccinations were included as donors. Every donor was a Caucasian adult living in Nashville, Tennessee, USA. For unsorted samples, tens of millions of PBMCs were counted and genomic DNA was extracted with the QIAamp DNA Blood Mini kit. Blood was collected by leukapheresis, and PBMCs were isolated by Ficoll-Histopaque density gradient centrifugation and then cryopreserved in liquid nitrogen vapor phase. Sequenced sample: PBMCs. The V and J genes are TRBV30 and TRBJ1-1, with the D gene not clear enough to name. The TCR originated in a woman aged 40-49 years in good health. Some clones in this sample may be carry-over from other donors' samples. The base sequence is TGTGCCTGGAGTGCTCGGACTGAAGCTTTCTTT. Its translation reads: CAWSARTEAFF.